A single sample is the source of the 8 T cell receptor beta chains below, sequenced in a study of blood T cell repertoires in COVID-19. Clones were read by immunoSEQ multiplex PCR, and TCRdb kept only the in-frame ones, dropping some. Counted here are 50,000 to 70,000 clones, 75% to 90% occurring once; the ten biggest clones make up around 8.3%. The sequenced sample was peripheral blood. All receptors derive from a human donor with active COVID-19. The donor label of this sample is uncertain.

This chain connects TRBV29-1 to TRBJ2-3, with TRBD2 matching 12 bases. CDR3 length: 15 amino acids. V trimming: 6 bases; J trimming: 3 bases; junction bases outside the gene matches: 7. Germline assignment: CDR1 SQVTM and CDR2 ANQGSEA. The CDR3 region is CSVEGLAGGTDTQYF. DNA for the CDR3: TGCAGCGTCGAGGGGCTAGCGGGGGGGACAGATACGCAGTATTTT.

The chain employs TRBV6-6 and TRBJ1-5; D uncertain. The CDR3 runs 12 residues. V was cut by 2 bases and J by 4 bases, with 3 bases left in between. CDR1 and CDR2 from the germline V gene are MNHNY and SVGAGI (reference sequence). CDR3 in DNA: TGTGCCAGCAGTTACCGGAATCAGCCCCAGCATTTT. Its protein is CASSYRNQPQHF.

The genes are TRBV10-3 and TRBJ1-2; unclear D gene. The germline V gene encodes CDR1 ENHRY and CDR2 SYGVKD. Trimming stripped 6 bases from V and 2 bases from J, with 10 bases between. CDR3 length: 13 amino acids. Here the CDR3 DNA reads TGTGCCATCAGGACTGGCAACAACTATGGCTACACCTTC. Translating gives CAIRTGNNYGYTF.

This chain uses TRBV7-2 with TRBJ2-1; 11 bases align to TRBD2. The V segment lost 5 bases and the J segment 7 bases; nucleotides outside the gene matches: 10. The CDR3 spans 16 residues. Germline V gene lookup returns CDR1 SGHTA and CDR2 FQGNSA. Written as DNA, the CDR3 is TGTGCCAGCAGCCAGGAAGGTACTAGCGGGGGAAATGAGCAGTTCTTC. Amino acids: CASSQEGTSGGNEQFF.

This chain links TRBV3-1 (or the pseudogene TRBV3-2) with TRBJ2-1; 8 nucleotides line up with TRBD2. The CDR3 is 15 amino acids. Germline CDR1 is LGHDT and CDR2 is YNNKEL (reference sequence). V lost 5 bases to trimming and J lost 6 bases; unmatched junction nucleotides: 9. Here the CDR3 DNA reads TGTGCCAGCAGCTCCTCAGCGGGAGTGGTCAATGAGCAGTTCTTC. Translation: CASSSSAGVVNEQFF.

This clone was seen a few times. CDR3 protein: CSVETYRVSTDTQYF. In nucleotides, the CDR3 is TGCAGCGTTGAAACATACAGGGTTAGCACAGATACGCAGTATTTT. The chain employs TRBV29-1 and TRBJ2-3; D may be TRBD1 (6 bases). This CDR3 has 15 residues. Germline V lookup: CDR1 SQVTM, CDR2 ANQGSEA. Trimming took off 2 bases at V and 0 bases at J, with 12 bases between the two ends.

This chain joins TRBV9 and TRBJ2-2; the match to TRBD1 covers 9 bases. V lost 4 bases to trimming and J lost 5 bases; unmatched junction nucleotides: 6. The CDR3 consists of 15 residues. Germline V gene lookup returns CDR1 SGDLS and CDR2 YYNGEE. CDR3 sequence (DNA): TGTGCCAGCAGCTTATCGGGACAGGGAACCGGGGAGCTGTTTTTT. Translation gives CASSLSGQGTGELFF.

The chain links TRBV5-1 to TRBJ2-5, with D unclear. The CDR3 is 13 amino acids. V was clipped by 3 bases and J by 0 bases, with 6 bases between them. Germline V CDR1 and CDR2: SGHRS, YFSETQ. Here the CDR3 reads CASSSRYQETQYF. CDR3 bases: TGCGCCAGCAGCTCGAGGTACCAAGAGACCCAGTACTTC. The variable domain in full, with the rest retrieved from reference TRBV5-1 and TRBJ2-5, is KAGVTQTPRYLIKTRGQQVTLSCSPISGHRSVSWYQQTPGQGLQFLFEYFSETQRNKGNFPGRFSGRQFSNSRSEMNVSTLELGDSALYLCASSSRYQETQYFGPGTRLLVL.